This T cell receptor (beta chain) was identified in a study of T cells in tuberculosis. Unmatched junction bases numbered 7, after V lost 0 bases and J lost 6 bases. CDR1 and CDR2 from the germline V gene are KGHSH and LQKENI. This CDR3 comprises 16 residues. Produced via immunoSEQ multiplex PCR; TCRdb's table is partial and in-frame only. The profile shows around 25,000 clones, more than 90% of them singletons. Unsorted cryopreserved PBMC were sequenced, averaging approximately 100,000 T cells per clinical donor. Sequencing input: PBMCs. The clonotype comes from a donor aged 10 to 29 with latent tuberculosis or without tuberculosis infection. Some clones in this sample may be carry-over from other donors' samples. This chain links TRBV18 with TRBJ2-1; 8 bases match TRBD2. The CDR3 DNA sequence: TGTGCCAGCTCACCACCCCCGAGCGGGAGATCCAATGAGCAGTTCTTC. Translation: CASSPPPSGRSNEQFF.